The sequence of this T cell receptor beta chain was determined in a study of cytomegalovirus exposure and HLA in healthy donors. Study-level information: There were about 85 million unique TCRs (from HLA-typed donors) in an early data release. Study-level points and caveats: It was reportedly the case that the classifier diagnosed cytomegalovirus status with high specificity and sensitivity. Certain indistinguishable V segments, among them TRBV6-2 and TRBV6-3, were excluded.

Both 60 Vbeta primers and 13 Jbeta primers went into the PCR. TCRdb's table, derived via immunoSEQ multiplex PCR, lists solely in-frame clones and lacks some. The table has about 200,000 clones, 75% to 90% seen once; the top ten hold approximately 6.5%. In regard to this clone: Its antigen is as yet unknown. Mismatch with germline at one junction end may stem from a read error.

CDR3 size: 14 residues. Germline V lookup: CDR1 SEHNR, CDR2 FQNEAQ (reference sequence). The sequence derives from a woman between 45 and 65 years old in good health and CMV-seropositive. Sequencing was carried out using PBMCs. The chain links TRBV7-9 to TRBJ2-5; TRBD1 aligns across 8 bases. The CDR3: CSSSRTTGGETQYF. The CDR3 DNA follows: TGTTCCAGCAGCCGAACCACAGGGGGAGAGACCCAGTACTTC.